A selection of T cell receptor beta chains follows, all from one sample in a study of human T cells and chemical hapten exposure. TCRdb redid the calling of the RACE reads with MiXCR, one entry per CDR3 protein. This table has roughly 110,000 distinct CDR3 sequences, approximately 12% appearing once. Sequences were derived from whole blood, sampled in connection with sensitization to the hapten diphenylcyclopropenone (DPC). The source is a woman in her forties or fifties with alopecia areata. Some clones in this sample may be carry-over from other donors' samples. Both conserved end residues are part of each CDR3. The order of the fields is J gene, D gene, clone size, V gene, CDR3 DNA, CDR3 protein. D genes are given only for firm matches. Some rows mark clone size as missing; the rest say once, few, many or name a class of expanded clone.

TRBJ1-6 NA many TRBV2 TGTGCCAGCAGCCTTACAGGGAATTCACCCCTCCACTTT CASSLTGNSPLHF
TRBJ1-6 NA NA TRBV18 TGTGCCAGCTCACCACCGATAGGGGTAGGTTCACCCCTCCACTTT CASSPPIGVGSPLHF
TRBJ1-1 NA few TRBV20-1 TGCTGGGGGGGCGAGAACACTGAAGCTTTCTTT CWGGENTEAFF
TRBJ2-7 NA few TRBV20-1 TGCAGTGCTCCTCCGGGGACTCAACCTTACGAGCAGTACTTC CSAPPGTQPYEQYF
TRBJ1-1 TRBD1 many TRBV7-9 TGTGCCAGCAGCTTTCAGGGGGCGCGGACTGAAGCTTTCTTT CASSFQGARTEAFF
TRBJ1-4 NA few TRBV20-1 TGCAGTGCCGTCGGCCGTTACCCGAGTGAAAATGAAAAACTGTTTTTT CSAVGRYPSENEKLFF
TRBJ2-3 TRBD2 NA TRBV6-1 TGTGCCAGCAGGGGCGGGACTAGCCTACCAGATACGCAGTATTTT CASRGGTSLPDTQYF
TRBJ2-2 NA NA TRBV29-1 TGCAGCGCCGGACATAGGGTTACCGGGGAGCTGTTTTTT CSAGHRVTGELFF
TRBJ2-1 TRBD2 NA TRBV11-2 TGTGCCAGCAGCTGGCCCGGGGGGTATGAGCAGTTCTTC CASSWPGGYEQFF
TRBJ2-2 TRBD2 many TRBV20-1 TGCAGTGCTAGCCCAGCGGGAGTAGCCGGGGAGCTGTTTTTT CSASPAGVAGELFF
TRBJ1-3 NA many TRBV7-8 TGTGCCAGCAGCTTAGAGGGGTTCTCTGGAAACACCATATATTTT CASSLEGFSGNTIYF
TRBJ2-7 NA few TRBV6-6 TGTGCCAGCAGTTACGACCTCCGACAGGTTCAGTACTTC CASSYDLRQVQYF
TRBJ2-7 NA many TRBV28 TGTGCCAGCAGTTTTGGAAGATGGAATCGCTCCTACGAGCAGTACTTC CASSFGRWNRSYEQYF
TRBJ2-7 NA few TRBV12-2 TGTGCAAGTCGCTTATGTGGGGCGATTAGCTCCTACGAGCAGTACTTC CASRLCGAISSYEQYF
TRBJ2-2 NA many TRBV15 TGTGCCACCAGCAGAGCCGCTACGTCGAACACCGGGGAGCTGTTTTTT CATSRAATSNTGELFF
TRBJ1-4 TRBD1 NA TRBV6-5 TGTGCCAGCAGTTACACAGACAGGGGACATGAAAAACTGTTTTTT CASSYTDRGHEKLFF
TRBJ2-5 NA NA TRBV6-5 TGTGCCAGCAGTATCCAAGAGACCCAGTACTTC CASSIQETQYF
TRBJ1-1 NA NA TRBV5-1 TGCGCCAGCAGCTTTAACGGAGAGAAAGCTTTCTTT CASSFNGEKAFF
TRBJ2-2 TRBD2 few TRBV20-1 TGCAGTGCTAGTCGGGGAGGGATTATCGCCGGGGAGCTGTTTTTT CSASRGGIIAGELFF
TRBJ2-5 NA NA TRBV4-1 TGCGCCAGCAGCCTCCAAAGTCCGGGAAAAGAGACCCAGTACTTC CASSLQSPGKETQYF
TRBJ2-3 NA NA TRBV5-1 TGCGCCAGCAGCTTGGAGGGATGGGGGACAGATACGCAGTATTTT CASSLEGWGTDTQYF
TRBJ1-2 NA NA TRBV6-5 TGTGCCAGCAGTTACTTAGGACAAGGGTACACCTTC CASSYLGQGYTF
TRBJ2-1 NA few TRBV5-4 TGTGCCAGCAGCTTGGGGGGACGCCCTAGCTACAATGAGCAGTTCTTC CASSLGGRPSYNEQFF
TRBJ1-5 TRBD1 few TRBV7-2 TGTGCCAGCAGCTTAGTACAGGGGAATCAGCCCCAGCATTTT CASSLVQGNQPQHF
TRBJ2-4 TRBD1 few TRBV18 TGTGCCAGCTCACCACCGGGGACAGTTAACATTCAGTACTTC CASSPPGTVNIQYF
TRBJ1-2 TRBD1 few TRBV6-1 TGTGCCAGCTCAGGGGGAGGCAGCGACCGGCGAGATAACTATGGCTACACCTTC CASSGGGSDRRDNYGYTF
TRBJ1-4 NA NA TRBV10-2 TGCGCCAGCGGGCAGGGTCTAAATCTGGATGAAAAACTGTTTTTT CASGQGLNLDEKLFF
TRBJ2-7 NA NA TRBV28 TGTGCCAGCAGTAGCCTCGGGCTAGTTGACGAGCAGTACTTC CASSSLGLVDEQYF
TRBJ2-7 TRBD1 few TRBV5-1 TGCGCCAGCAGCTTGACAGGGGGCTCCCACGAGCAGTACTTC CASSLTGGSHEQYF
TRBJ1-1 TRBD1 NA TRBV11-2 TGTGCCAGCAGCTTAGATCTAACGGGGACAGGGAGGATCTTT CASSLDLTGTGRIF
TRBJ1-6 TRBD1 NA TRBV7-8 TGTGCCAGCAGCTTAGGGGACAGGGGAAAATCACCCCTCCACTTT CASSLGDRGKSPLHF
TRBJ2-7 NA few TRBV20-1 TGCAGTGCCGCCGGGACTTCCTCCATGGCGTACTTC CSAAGTSSMAYF
TRBJ1-1 NA many TRBV12-3/TRBV12-4 TGTGCCAGCATCAGAGGGCAGGGTGAAGCTTTCTTT CASIRGQGEAFF
TRBJ2-1 TRBD2 many TRBV5-1 TGCGCCAGCAGCCCCCGGACTAGCGGCTACTCCTACAATGAGCAGTTCTTC CASSPRTSGYSYNEQFF